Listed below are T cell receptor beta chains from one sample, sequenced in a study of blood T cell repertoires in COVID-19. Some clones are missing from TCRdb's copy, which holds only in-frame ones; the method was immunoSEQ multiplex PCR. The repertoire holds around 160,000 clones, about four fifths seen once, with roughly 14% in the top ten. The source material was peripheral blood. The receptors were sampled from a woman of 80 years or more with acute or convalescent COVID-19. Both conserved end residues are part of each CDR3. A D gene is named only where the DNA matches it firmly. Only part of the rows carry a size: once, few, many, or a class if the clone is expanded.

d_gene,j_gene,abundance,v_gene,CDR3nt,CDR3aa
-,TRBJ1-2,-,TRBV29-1,TGCAGCGTGGGGGACGCGACAGGAGTGAACTATGGCTACACCTTC,CSVGDATGVNYGYTF
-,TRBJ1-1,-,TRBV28,TGTGCCAGCAGTTCCGGCACCCGGGGGAACACTGAAGCTTTCTTT,CASSSGTRGNTEAFF
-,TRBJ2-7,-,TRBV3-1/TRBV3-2,TGTGCCAGCAGTTCCTCTCACGAGCAGTACTTC,CASSSSHEQYF
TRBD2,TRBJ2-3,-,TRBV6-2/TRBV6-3,TGTGCCAGCAGTTACTCGTCTAGCGGGGGGAGCACAGATACGCAGTATTTT,CASSYSSSGGSTDTQYF
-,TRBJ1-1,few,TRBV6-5,TGTGCCAGCAGTTACTCTGCAGGCGTCAACACTGAAGCTTTCTTT,CASSYSAGVNTEAFF
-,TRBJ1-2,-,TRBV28,TGTGCCAGCAGTTTAGGAGGCGGGTGGAGCGTCGGCTACACCTTC,CASSLGGGWSVGYTF
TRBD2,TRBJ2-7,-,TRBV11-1,TGTGCCAGCAGCTGGGGACTAGCGGGAGTTGGAGAGCAGTACTTC,CASSWGLAGVGEQYF
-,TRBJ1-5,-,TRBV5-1,TGCGCCAGCAGCTTGACCGGTAGCAATCAGCCCCAGCATTTT,CASSLTGSNQPQHF
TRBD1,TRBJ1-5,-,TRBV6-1,TGTGCCAGCAGTGAGGAAGGGGGACAGGGATGGAGCAATCAGCCCCAGCATTTT,CASSEEGGQGWSNQPQHF
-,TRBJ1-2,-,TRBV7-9,TGTGCCAGCAGCCAACTATCAGGGTCCGGCTACACCTTC,CASSQLSGSGYTF
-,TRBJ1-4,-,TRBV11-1,TGTGCCAGCAGCGTTGGCAACGGGGTGAATGAAAAACTGTTTTTT,CASSVGNGVNEKLFF
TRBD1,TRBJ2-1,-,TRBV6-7,TGTGCCAGCAGTTACTCGAAAACGGGGACAGGGGCCAATGAGCAGTTCTTC,CASSYSKTGTGANEQFF
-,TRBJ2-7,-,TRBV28,TGTGCCAGCAGCCAGGGGCCCTACGAGCAGTACTTC,CASSQGPYEQYF
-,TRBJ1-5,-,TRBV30,TGTGCCTGGAGCGGTCGGGATCAGCCCCAGCATTTT,CAWSGRDQPQHF
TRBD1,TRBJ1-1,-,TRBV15,TGTGCCACCAGCAGAGAAACAGGGACAGGGGTTAACACTGAAGCTTTCTTT,CATSRETGTGVNTEAFF
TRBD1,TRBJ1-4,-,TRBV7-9,TGTGCCAGCAGCTTATCAGGGGGTGAAAAACTGTTTTTT,CASSLSGGEKLFF
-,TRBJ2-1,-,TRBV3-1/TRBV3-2,TGTGCCAGCAGCCAAAGACTAGAGATCTCCTACAATGAGCAGTTCTTC,CASSQRLEISYNEQFF
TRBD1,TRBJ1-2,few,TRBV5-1,TGCGCCAGCAGCTTGGACAGGGGGCAAGGCTACACCTTC,CASSLDRGQGYTF
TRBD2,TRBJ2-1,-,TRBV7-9,TGTGCCAGCAGTCCGACTAGCGGGTCGAACAATGAGCAGTTCTTC,CASSPTSGSNNEQFF
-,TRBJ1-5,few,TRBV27,TGTGCCAGCAGACCCCGGGGGGATCAGCCCCAGCATTTT,CASRPRGDQPQHF
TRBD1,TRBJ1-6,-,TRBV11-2,TGTGCCAGCAGCCCCAGACAGGGAAGCTATTCACCCCTCCACTTT,CASSPRQGSYSPLHF
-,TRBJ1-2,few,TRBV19,TGTGCCAGTAGTATGGACAGCCAGCCCTATGGCTACACCTTC,CASSMDSQPYGYTF
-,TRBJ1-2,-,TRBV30,TGTGCCTGGAGTGTGGGGGGGGTCTCCTATGGCTACACCTTC,CAWSVGGVSYGYTF
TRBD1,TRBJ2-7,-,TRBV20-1,TGCAGTGCTAGTGGGGGACAGGGGCCCTACGAGCAGTACTTC,CSASGGQGPYEQYF
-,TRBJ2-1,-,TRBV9,TGTGCCAGCAGCGTAGAGATCGGAGGGGATGAGCAGTTCTTC,CASSVEIGGDEQFF
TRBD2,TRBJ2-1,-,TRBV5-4,TGTGCCAGCAGCTTGGGATCACTAGCGGGGCAGGCTGAGCAGTTCTTC,CASSLGSLAGQAEQFF
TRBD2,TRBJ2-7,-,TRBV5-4,TGTGCCAGCAGCGGGGGGACTAGCGGGTCCTACGAGCAGTACTTC,CASSGGTSGSYEQYF
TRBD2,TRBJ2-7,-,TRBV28,TGTGCCAGCAGTTTAGTAGCGGGACCCTACGAGCAGTACTTC,CASSLVAGPYEQYF
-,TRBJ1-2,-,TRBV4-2,TGTGCCAGCAGCCAAGAACGGGACTCAAGCTATGGCTACACCTTC,CASSQERDSSYGYTF
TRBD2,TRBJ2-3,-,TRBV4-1,TGCGCCAGCAGCCAAGATCGAGAGGCGGGGGGGCGAGATACGCAGTATTTT,CASSQDREAGGRDTQYF
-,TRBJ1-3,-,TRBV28,TGTGCCAGCAGTTTAAATAGCATCTCTGGAAACACCATATATTTT,CASSLNSISGNTIYF
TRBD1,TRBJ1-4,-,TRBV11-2,TGTGCCAGCAGCTTAAATCAGGGGGCGCAAGAAAAACTGTTTTTT,CASSLNQGAQEKLFF
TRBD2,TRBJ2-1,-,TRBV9,TGTGCCAGCAGCGGGGGACTAGCTAATGAGCAGTTCTTC,CASSGGLANEQFF
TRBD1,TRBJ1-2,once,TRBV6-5,TGTGCCAGCACCGCTGACAGGGCGAGGGGCTACACCTTC,CASTADRARGYTF
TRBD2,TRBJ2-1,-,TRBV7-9,TGTGCCAGCAGCCGACTAGCGAACTACAATGAGCAGTTCTTC,CASSRLANYNEQFF
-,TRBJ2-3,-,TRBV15,TGTGCCACCACTTCCAGGGTGGTGGATACGCAGTATTTT,CATTSRVVDTQYF
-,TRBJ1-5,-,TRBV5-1,TGCGCCAGCAGCTCCGGGGTAAGCAATCAGCCCCAGCATTTT,CASSSGVSNQPQHF
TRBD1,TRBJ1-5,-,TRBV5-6,TGTGCCAGCAGCTTGAGGACAGGAGGCTATAGCAATCAGCCCCAGCATTTT,CASSLRTGGYSNQPQHF
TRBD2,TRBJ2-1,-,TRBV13,TGTGCCAGCAGCGGCCGCGGGAGAGCGTCCTACAATGAGCAGTTCTTC,CASSGRGRASYNEQFF
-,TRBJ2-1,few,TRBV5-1,TGCGCCAGCAGCTTGGACTTGGAGGGCCAGTTCTTC,CASSLDLEGQFF
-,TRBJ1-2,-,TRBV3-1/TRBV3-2,TGTGCCAGCAGCCAATACAGGGCAGCCTATGGCTACACCTTC,CASSQYRAAYGYTF
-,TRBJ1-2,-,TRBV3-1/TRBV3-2,TGTGCCAGCAGCCAATTCAGGGAACATGGCTACACCTTC,CASSQFREHGYTF
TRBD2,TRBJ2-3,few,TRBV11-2,TGTGCCAGCAGCTTAGTCCGAGATCCAAGCGGGGAGGGATATACGCAGTATTTT,CASSLVRDPSGEGYTQYF
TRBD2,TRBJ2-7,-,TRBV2,TGTGCCAGCAGACCTGGACTAGCGGGAGGGGAGCAGTACTTC,CASRPGLAGGEQYF
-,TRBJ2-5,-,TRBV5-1,TGCGCCCGCTGCTTGGGGGGGGGCGGGGATGGCGGTCCCCAAGAGACCCAGTACTTC,CARCLGGGGDGGPQETQYF
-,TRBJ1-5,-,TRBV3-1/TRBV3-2,TGTGCCAGCAGCCCTCGAGGAAGTCAGCCCCAGCATTTT,CASSPRGSQPQHF
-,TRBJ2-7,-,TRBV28,TGTGCCAGCAGGGACGGTCTGGGGGGCTCCTACGAGCAGTACTTC,CASRDGLGGSYEQYF
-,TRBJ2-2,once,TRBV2,TGTGCCAGCAGTGACCAGACCCCCGGGCTAGCCGGGGGCGGGGAGCTGTTTTTT,CASSDQTPGLAGGGELFF
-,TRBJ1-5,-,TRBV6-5,TGTGCCAGCAGTTACTCGGGGGGATTCAATCAGCCCCAGCATTTT,CASSYSGGFNQPQHF
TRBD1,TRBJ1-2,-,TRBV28,TGTGCCAGCAGTTTAGGGGGGACAGGGATTTCTGGCTACACCTTC,CASSLGGTGISGYTF
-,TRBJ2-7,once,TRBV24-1,TGTGCCGCCCCTGGCGGAGGGGTGTACGAGCAGTACTTC,CAAPGGGVYEQYF
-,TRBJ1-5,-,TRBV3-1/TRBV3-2,TGTGCCAGCAGTTCCAGGGGTCAGCCCCAGCATTTT,CASSSRGQPQHF
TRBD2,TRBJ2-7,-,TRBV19,TGTGCCAGTAGTAGAGGAGTAGCGGGGGGGAGCTCCTACGAGCAGTACTTC,CASSRGVAGGSSYEQYF
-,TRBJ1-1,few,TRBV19,TGTGCCAGTCAACGATTCGGAGGGGCGGGCACTGAAGCTTTCTTT,CASQRFGGAGTEAFF
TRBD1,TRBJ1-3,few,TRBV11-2,TGTGCCAGCAGTGCTTTCCAGGGGGATTGGAACACCATATATTTT,CASSAFQGDWNTIYF